This T cell receptor (beta chain) was found in a study of cytomegalovirus exposure and HLA in healthy donors. Though probably carrying unrecorded immune exposures, donors were nominally healthy at sampling. Notes on the study in general: Later analysis identified a missense DCLRE1C variant that was linked to TCR beta V- and J-gene trimming. Prior analysis indicated that the majority of TCR beta V segments exhibited productivity approximately 87% or approximately 30% of the time.

The PCR ran on 60 Vbeta and 13 Jbeta primers. Measured with immunoSEQ multiplex PCR; TCRdb has only the in-frame clones, and not every one. The sample includes approximately 160,000 clones, around 80% of them seen just once. Notes on this clone: The antigen is undetermined.

The germline gives CDR1 SNHLY, CDR2 FYNNEI. The CDR3 runs to 16 residues. J was trimmed by 1 base and V by 5 bases; bases with no gene match: 2. The genes are TRBV2 and TRBJ2-3; 14 positions match TRBD2. This receptor was obtained from a woman in her forties or fifties in good health and CMV-seropositive. The sample taken for sequencing was PBMCs. The CDR3 is CASSRGLAGGTDTQYF. The CDR3 region has the DNA TGTGCCAGCAGTCGGGGACTAGCGGGAGGCACAGATACGCAGTATTTT.